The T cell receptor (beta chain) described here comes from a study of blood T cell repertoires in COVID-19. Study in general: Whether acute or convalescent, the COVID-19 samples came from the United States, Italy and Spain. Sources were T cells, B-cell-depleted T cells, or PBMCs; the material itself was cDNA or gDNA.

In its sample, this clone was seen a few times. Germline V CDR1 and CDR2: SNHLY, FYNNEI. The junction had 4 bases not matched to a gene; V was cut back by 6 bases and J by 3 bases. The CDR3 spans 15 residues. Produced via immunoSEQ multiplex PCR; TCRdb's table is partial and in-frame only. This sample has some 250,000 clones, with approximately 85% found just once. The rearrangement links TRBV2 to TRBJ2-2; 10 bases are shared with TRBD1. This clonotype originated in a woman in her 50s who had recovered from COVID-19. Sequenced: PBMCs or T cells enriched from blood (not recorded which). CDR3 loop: CASSWDRGYTGELFF. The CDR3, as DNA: TGTGCCAGCAGCTGGGACAGGGGTTACACCGGGGAGCTGTTTTTT.